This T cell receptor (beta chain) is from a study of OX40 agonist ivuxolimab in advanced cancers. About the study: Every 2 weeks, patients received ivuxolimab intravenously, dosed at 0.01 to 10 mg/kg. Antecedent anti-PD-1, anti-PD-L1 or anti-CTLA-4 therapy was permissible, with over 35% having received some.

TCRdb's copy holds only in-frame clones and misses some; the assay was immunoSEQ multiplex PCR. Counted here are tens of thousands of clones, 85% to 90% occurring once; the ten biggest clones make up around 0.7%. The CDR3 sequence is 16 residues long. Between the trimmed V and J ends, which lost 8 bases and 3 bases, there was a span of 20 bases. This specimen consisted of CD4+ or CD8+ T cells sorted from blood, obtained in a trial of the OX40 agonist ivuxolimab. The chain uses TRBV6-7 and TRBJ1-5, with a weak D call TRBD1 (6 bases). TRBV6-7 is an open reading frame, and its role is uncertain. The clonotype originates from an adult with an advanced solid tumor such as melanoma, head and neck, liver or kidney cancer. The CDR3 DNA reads TGTGCCAGCCCACGGGACACAGGAGTCTACAATCAGCCCCAGCATTTT. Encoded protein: CASPRDTGVYNQPQHF.